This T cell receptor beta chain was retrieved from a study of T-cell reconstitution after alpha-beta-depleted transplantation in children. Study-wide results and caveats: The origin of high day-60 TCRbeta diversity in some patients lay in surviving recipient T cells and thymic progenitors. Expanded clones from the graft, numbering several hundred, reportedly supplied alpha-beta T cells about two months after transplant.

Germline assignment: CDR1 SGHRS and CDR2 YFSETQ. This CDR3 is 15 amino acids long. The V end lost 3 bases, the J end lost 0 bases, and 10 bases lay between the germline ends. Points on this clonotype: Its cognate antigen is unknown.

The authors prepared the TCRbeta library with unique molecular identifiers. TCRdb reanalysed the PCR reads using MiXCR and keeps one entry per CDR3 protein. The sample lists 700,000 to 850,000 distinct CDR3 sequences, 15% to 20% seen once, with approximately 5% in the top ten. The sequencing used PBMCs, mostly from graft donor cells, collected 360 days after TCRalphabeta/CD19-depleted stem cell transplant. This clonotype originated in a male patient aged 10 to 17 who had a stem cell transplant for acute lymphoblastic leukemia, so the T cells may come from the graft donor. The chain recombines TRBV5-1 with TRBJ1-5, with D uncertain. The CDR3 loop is CASSSGIHSNQPQHF. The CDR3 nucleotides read TGCGCCAGCAGCTCAGGAATTCATAGCAATCAGCCCCAGCATTTT.